This entry lists 23 T cell receptor beta chains sequenced from one sample in a study of CD8 T cells in Susac syndrome. Reverse transcription of roughly 0.5 to 1 ug RNA used random hexamers. TCRdb reanalysed the immunoSEQ multiplex PCR reads using MiXCR and keeps one entry per CDR3 protein. The sample carries around 120,000 distinct CDR3 sequences, 90% to 95% recorded once. Sequencing was performed on CD4+ T cells from PBMCs. These receptors all stem from a human donor with multiple sclerosis.

The chain joins TRBV10-3 to TRBJ2-7, with D possibly being TRBD1 (6 bases). The CDR3 covers 14 residues. V was trimmed by 6 bases and J by 2 bases, leaving 14 bases between them. Germline CDR1 ENHRY, CDR2 SYGVKD. Here the CDR3 DNA reads TGTGCCATCAGAACGGACAGACTTACCTACGAGCAGTACTTC. Its protein is CAIRTDRLTYEQYF.

V is TRBV2 and J is TRBJ2-2; tentatively, D is TRBD1 or TRBD2 (5 bases each). The CDR3 consists of 14 residues. CDR1 is SNHLY and CDR2 is FYNNEI in the germline V gene. V shed 10 bases and J shed 5 bases, with 17 bases lying between them. Here the CDR3 reads CATSFLRGTGELFF. The CDR3 nucleotides read TGTGCCACCAGCTTTTTGAGGGGTACCGGGGAGCTGTTTTTT.

The rearrangement links TRBV7-2 to TRBJ2-3, with TRBD2 matching over 10 bases. The CDR3 sequence is 16 residues long. CDR1 SGHTA and CDR2 FQGNSA come from the germline V gene. After removal of 6 bases from V and 6 bases from J, the junction contained 12 bases not matched to a gene. Written as DNA, the CDR3 is TGTGCCAGCAGTCCTCTAGCGGGAGCTAGTGGGGATACGCAGTATTTT. Translation gives CASSPLAGASGDTQYF.

The chain couples TRBV2 to TRBJ1-2; TRBD1 is a possible D gene (5 bases). There are 14 residues in the CDR3. V lost 4 bases, J lost 2 bases, and 11 bases lay in between. Germline CDR1 SNHLY, CDR2 FYNNEI. The CDR3 protein is CASSVKGMNYGYTF. The CDR3 DNA reads as TGTGCCAGCAGTGTAAAGGGGATGAACTATGGCTACACCTTC. Together with reference TRBV2 and TRBJ1-2, the CDR3 gives the full variable domain: EPEVTQTPSHQVTQMGQEVILRCVPISNHLYFYWYRQILGQKVEFLVSFYNNEISEKSEIFDDQFSVERPDGSNFTLKIRSTKLEDSAMYFCASSVKGMNYGYTFGSGTRLTVV.

This sequence joins TRBV29-1 and TRBJ2-7; D may be TRBD2 (5 bases). Per germline, CDR1 SQVTM and CDR2 ANQGSEA. With 4 bases removed from V and 3 bases from J, the gap between germline ends came to 13 bases. This CDR3 has 13 amino acids. CDR3: CSVVAEDLYEQYF. Here the CDR3 DNA reads TGCAGCGTTGTGGCGGAGGACCTCTACGAGCAGTACTTC.

V gene TRBV29-1 combines with J gene TRBJ1-5; 8 bases match TRBD1. J was trimmed by 6 bases and V by 6 bases; bases with no gene match: 4. CDR3 length: 12 residues. Germline loops: CDR1 SQVTM, CDR2 ANQGSEA. The CDR3 DNA reads as TGCAGCGTGCAGGGGGCTGGTCAGCCCCAGCATTTT. Protein: CSVQGAGQPQHF. Drawing the rest from reference TRBV29-1 and TRBJ1-5, the complete variable domain is SAVISQKPSRDICQRGTSLTIQCQVDSQVTMMFWYRQQPGQSLTLIATANQGSEATYESGFVIDKFPISRPNLTFSTLTVSNMSPEDSSIYLCSVQGAGQPQHFGDGTRLSIL.

CDR3 sequence: CSAEQLADARYEQYF. CDR3 sequence (DNA): TGCAGTGCTGAACAATTAGCGGACGCCCGCTACGAGCAGTACTTC. V and J are TRBV20-1 and TRBJ2-7; D is possibly TRBD2 (6 bases). The CDR3 is made up of 15 amino acids. V was trimmed by 5 bases and J by 3 bases, leaving 20 bases between them. The germline gives CDR1 DFQATT, CDR2 SNEGSKA (reference sequence).

J is TRBJ1-4 and V is TRBV6-5, with TRBD1 matching 9 bases. This CDR3 is built from 15 residues. Looked up from germline, CDR1 is MNHEY and CDR2 is SVGAGI. Germline trimming cut 6 bases from V and 7 bases from J; bases unmatched to any gene: 9. CDR3 nucleotide sequence: TGTGCCAGCAGAAGCGGACAGGGGCGTAGTGAAAAACTGTTTTTT. Translating it yields CASRSGQGRSEKLFF.

This chain connects TRBV29-1 to TRBJ2-1; D may be TRBD2 (5 bases). Between the trimmed V and J ends, which lost 6 bases and 1 base, there was a span of 10 bases. CDR1 SQVTM and CDR2 ANQGSEA come from the germline V gene. This CDR3 region has 13 residues. The CDR3 DNA reads TGCAGCGTCAGGACGGGATCCTACAATGAGCAGTTCTTC. Encoded protein: CSVRTGSYNEQFF.

The chain is built from TRBV19 and TRBJ1-1, with 7 bases identical to TRBD1. The germline V gene encodes CDR1 LNHDA and CDR2 SQIVND (reference sequence). The CDR3 runs to 13 residues. J lost 7 bases, V lost 5 bases, and 7 bases had no gene match. The CDR3 sequence: CASSLDRANEAFF. For the CDR3, the DNA is TGTGCCAGTAGTCTCGACAGGGCCAATGAAGCTTTCTTT. Full variable domain (outside the CDR3, taken from reference TRBV19 and TRBJ1-1): DGGITQSPKYLFRKEGQNVTLSCEQNLNHDAMYWYRQDPGQGLRLIYYSQIVNDFQKGDIAEGYSVSREKKESFPLTVTSAQKNPTAFYLCASSLDRANEAFFGQGTRLTVV.

The V gene is TRBV30, the J gene TRBJ1-1, with 10 bases lining up with TRBD1. Trimming removed 4 bases from V and 3 bases from J; junction bases left unmatched: 8. This CDR3 has 15 residues. The germline V gene encodes CDR1 GTSNPN and CDR2 SVGIG (reference sequence). The CDR3 here is CAWIPTGQGDTEAFF. The CDR3 DNA reads TGTGCCTGGATTCCTACAGGACAGGGGGACACTGAAGCTTTCTTT.

This chain links TRBV23-1 with TRBJ1-5; TRBD1 matches 8 bases. Being an ORF, TRBV23-1 has a function that is uncertain. V lost 8 bases to trimming and J lost 9 bases; unmatched junction nucleotides: 24. CDR3 length: 18 amino acids. This CDR3 reads CASFGEHRDRPGGGPQHF. The CDR3 nucleotides are TGCGCCAGCTTCGGGGAACACCGGGACAGGCCTGGGGGAGGGCCCCAGCATTTT.

CDR3: CASSLWRQGKDTQYF. The CDR3 DNA reads TGTGCCAGCAGTTTATGGCGGCAGGGAAAAGATACGCAGTATTTT. J is TRBJ2-3 and V is TRBV12-3 or TRBV12-4; the D gene is possibly TRBD1 (5 bases). This CDR3 is built from 15 residues. V was shortened by 2 bases and J by 5 bases, with 14 bases between the two germline ends.

The chain carries TRBV2 and TRBJ2-1; the match to TRBD2 covers 9 bases. The germline CDR1 and CDR2 sequences are SNHLY and FYNNEI. V shed 3 bases, J shed 9 bases, and the junction held 9 bases outside the gene matches. The CDR3 totals 15 residues. CDR3 sequence: CASSETSGRPGEQFF. CDR3 nucleotide sequence: TGTGCCAGCAGTGAGACTAGCGGAAGACCGGGTGAGCAGTTCTTC.

To note about this clonotype: At one end the junction does not follow the germline gene, possibly because of a read error. The chain couples TRBV30 to TRBJ1-2; D remains ambiguous. The CDR3 has 11 amino acids. Germline loops: CDR1 GTSNPN, CDR2 SVGIG (reference sequence). CDR3 protein: CAWRGTTKPYF. The CDR3 nucleotides read TGTGCCTGGAGGGGTACCACGAAGCCCTACTTC.

This clonotype was observed a single time. The CDR3 DNA follows: TGTGCCTGGAGTGGGACAGGCTACTCTGGGGCCAACGTCCTGACTTTC. Protein product: CAWSGTGYSGANVLTF. This chain connects TRBV30 to TRBJ2-6; TRBD1 aligns across 7 bases. CDR1 GTSNPN and CDR2 SVGIG come from the germline V gene (reference sequence). V dropped 1 base and J dropped 0; count of bases not matched to a gene: 3. The CDR3 is made up of 16 amino acids.

This chain joins TRBV7-9 and TRBJ2-2; TRBD1 matches 7 bases. V was clipped by 6 bases and J by 10 bases; unmatched bases: 20. The CDR3 is 17 amino acids. Germline V gene lookup returns CDR1 SEHNR and CDR2 FQNEAQ (reference sequence). CDR3 loop: CASRPAGDRATSVELFF. Written as DNA, the CDR3 is TGTGCCAGCAGGCCTGCCGGCGACAGGGCAACCTCCGTGGAGCTGTTTTTT.

A single count supports this clonotype. The genes are TRBV6-6 and TRBJ2-5; D not certain. The V and J ends lost 0 bases and 1 base respectively, with 12 bases between them. The CDR3 spans 16 residues. Germline V gene data show CDR1 as MNHNY and CDR2 as SVGAGI (reference sequence). The CDR3 DNA follows: TGTGCCAGCAGTTACTCCCTCGTGGCAGGCCAAGAGACCCAGTACTTC. This sequence encodes CASSYSLVAGQETQYF.

The chain combines TRBV29-1 with TRBJ2-7; D possibly matches TRBD1 or TRBD2 (5 bases each). Germline CDR1 and CDR2: SQVTM and ANQGSEA. The CDR3 runs 12 residues. Trimming pared 5 bases from V and 6 bases from J, leaving 14 bases between. The CDR3: CSVRGAGGEQYF. The CDR3, as DNA: TGCAGCGTTCGTGGGGCGGGTGGCGAGCAGTACTTC.

With regard to this clonotype: Compared with germline, one end of the junction differs, possibly owing to a read error. The chain uses TRBV7-2 and TRBJ1-2; possible D gene TRBD1, 6 bases. Per germline, CDR1 SGHTA and CDR2 FQGNSA. The CDR3 is 13 residues long. Here the CDR3 reads CASTLEGGGGYTF. The CDR3 DNA reads TGTGCCAGCACCTTAGAAGGGGGTGGGGGCTACACCTTC.

The gene calls are TRBV5-4 and TRBJ2-1; TRBD2 matches at 8 bases. V trimming: 0 bases; J trimming: 5 bases; junction bases outside the gene matches: 4. Germline CDR1 reads SGHNT; CDR2 reads YYREEE (reference sequence). CDR3 length: 15 amino acids. The CDR3 loop reads CASSLAGLGHNEQFF. The DNA of the CDR3 is TGTGCCAGCAGCTTGGCGGGACTAGGGCACAATGAGCAGTTCTTC.

The genes are TRBV5-1 and TRBJ2-3, with no clear D. The CDR3 has 12 amino acids. Germline assignment: CDR1 SGHRS and CDR2 YFSETQ. Trimming removed 4 bases at V and 6 bases at J, with 9 bases between. For the CDR3, the DNA is TGCGCCAGCAGCCTCCTGGGCGATACGCAGTATTTT. The encoded protein is CASSLLGDTQYF.

The chain combines TRBV5-1 with TRBJ1-2, with D maybe TRBD1 (5 bases). The length of the CDR3 is 13 residues. Germline V gene data show CDR1 as SGHRS and CDR2 as YFSETQ. Deletions cut 2 bases from V and 6 bases from J, with 11 bases between. The CDR3: CASSFQGGHGYTF. CDR3 sequence (DNA): TGCGCCAGCAGCTTTCAGGGAGGGCATGGCTACACCTTC.